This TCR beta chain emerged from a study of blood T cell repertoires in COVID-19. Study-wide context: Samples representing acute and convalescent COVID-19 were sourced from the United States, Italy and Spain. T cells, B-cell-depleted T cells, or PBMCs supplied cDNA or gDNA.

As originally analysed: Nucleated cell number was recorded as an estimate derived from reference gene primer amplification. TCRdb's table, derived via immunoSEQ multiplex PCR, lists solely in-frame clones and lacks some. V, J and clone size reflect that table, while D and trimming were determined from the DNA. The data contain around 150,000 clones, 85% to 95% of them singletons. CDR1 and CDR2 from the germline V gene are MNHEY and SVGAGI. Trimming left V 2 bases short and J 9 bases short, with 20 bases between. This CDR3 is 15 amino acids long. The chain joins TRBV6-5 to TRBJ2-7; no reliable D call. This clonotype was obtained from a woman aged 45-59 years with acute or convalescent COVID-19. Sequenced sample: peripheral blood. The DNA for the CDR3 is TGTGCCAGCAGTTACCCGGAACTCTACGACTTGGGGCAGTACTTC. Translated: CASSYPELYDLGQYF.